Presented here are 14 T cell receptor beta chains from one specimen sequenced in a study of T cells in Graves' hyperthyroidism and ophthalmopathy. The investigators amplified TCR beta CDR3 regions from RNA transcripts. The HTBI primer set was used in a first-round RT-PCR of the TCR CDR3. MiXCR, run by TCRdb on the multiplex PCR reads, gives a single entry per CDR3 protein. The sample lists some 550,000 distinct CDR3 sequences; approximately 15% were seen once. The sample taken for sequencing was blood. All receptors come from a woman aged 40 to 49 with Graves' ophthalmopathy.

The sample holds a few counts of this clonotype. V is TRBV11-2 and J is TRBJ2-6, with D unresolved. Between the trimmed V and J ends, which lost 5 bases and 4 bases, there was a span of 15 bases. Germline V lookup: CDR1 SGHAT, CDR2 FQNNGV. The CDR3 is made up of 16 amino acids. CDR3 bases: TGTGCCAGCAGCCCCCAACTTTCCGGGGGGGCCAACGTCCTGACTTTC. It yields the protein CASSPQLSGGANVLTF.

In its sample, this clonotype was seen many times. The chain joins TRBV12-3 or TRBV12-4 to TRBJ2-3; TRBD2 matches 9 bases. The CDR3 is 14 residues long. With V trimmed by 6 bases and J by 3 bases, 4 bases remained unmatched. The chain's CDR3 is CASSPGLATDTQYF. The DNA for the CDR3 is TGTGCCAGCAGCCCAGGACTAGCGACAGATACGCAGTATTTT.

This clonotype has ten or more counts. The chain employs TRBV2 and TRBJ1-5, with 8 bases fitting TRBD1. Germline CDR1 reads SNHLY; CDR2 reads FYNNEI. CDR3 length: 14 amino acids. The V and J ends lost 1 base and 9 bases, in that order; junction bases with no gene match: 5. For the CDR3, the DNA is TGTGCCAGCAGTGAAGGACAGGGGCTCTCGCCCCAGCATTTT. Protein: CASSEGQGLSPQHF.

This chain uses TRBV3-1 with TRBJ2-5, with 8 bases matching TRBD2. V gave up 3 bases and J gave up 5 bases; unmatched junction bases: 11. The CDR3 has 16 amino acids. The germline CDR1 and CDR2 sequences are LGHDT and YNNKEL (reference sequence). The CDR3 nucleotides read TGTGCCAGCAGCCAGGATACTAGCGGTGGTTGGGAGACCCAGTACTTC. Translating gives CASSQDTSGGWETQYF.

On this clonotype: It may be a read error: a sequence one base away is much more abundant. The CDR3 sequence is CASSLGGGWSDEQYF. CDR3 coding DNA: TGTGCCAGCAGCCTCGGGGGGGGCTGGTCCGATGAGCAGTACTTC. The chain employs TRBV3-1 and TRBJ2-7, with 8 bases aligning to TRBD2. The ends lost 4 bases at V and 7 bases at J; junction bases unmatched: 12. The CDR3 length is 15 residues. Germline CDR1 and CDR2: LGHDT and YNNKEL (reference sequence).

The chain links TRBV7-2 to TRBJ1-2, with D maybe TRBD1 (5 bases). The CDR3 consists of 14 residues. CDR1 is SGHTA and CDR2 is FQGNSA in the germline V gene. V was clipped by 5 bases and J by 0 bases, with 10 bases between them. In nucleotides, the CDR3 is TGTGCCAGCAGCGTCAGGGTTCCTAACTATGGCTACACCTTC. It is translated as CASSVRVPNYGYTF.

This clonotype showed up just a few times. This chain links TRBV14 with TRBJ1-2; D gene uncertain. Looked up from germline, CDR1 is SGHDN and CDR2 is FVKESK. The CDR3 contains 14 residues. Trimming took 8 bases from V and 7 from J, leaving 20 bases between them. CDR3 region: CASRPPGRGIGYTF. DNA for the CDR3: TGTGCCAGCCGGCCTCCTGGGAGAGGTATTGGCTACACCTTC.

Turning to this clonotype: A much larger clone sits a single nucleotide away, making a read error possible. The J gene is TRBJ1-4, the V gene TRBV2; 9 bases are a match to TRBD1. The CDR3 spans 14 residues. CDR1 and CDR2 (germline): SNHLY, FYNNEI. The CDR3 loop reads CTSSPDRGSEKLFF. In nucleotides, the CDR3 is TGTACCAGCAGTCCGGACAGGGGTTCTGAAAAACTGTTTTTT.

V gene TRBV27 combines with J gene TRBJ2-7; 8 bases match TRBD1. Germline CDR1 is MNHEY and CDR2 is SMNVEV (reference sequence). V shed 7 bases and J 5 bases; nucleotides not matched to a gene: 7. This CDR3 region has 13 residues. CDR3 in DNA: TGTGCCAGCAACGACAGGGGCCTGGACGAGCAGTACTTC. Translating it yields CASNDRGLDEQYF.

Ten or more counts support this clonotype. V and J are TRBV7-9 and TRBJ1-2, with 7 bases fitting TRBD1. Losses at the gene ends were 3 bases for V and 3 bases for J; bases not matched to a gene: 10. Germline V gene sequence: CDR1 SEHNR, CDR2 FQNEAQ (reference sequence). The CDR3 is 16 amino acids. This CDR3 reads CASSLGLTGQDYGYTF. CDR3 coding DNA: TGTGCCAGCAGCTTGGGGCTGACAGGGCAGGACTATGGCTACACCTTC.

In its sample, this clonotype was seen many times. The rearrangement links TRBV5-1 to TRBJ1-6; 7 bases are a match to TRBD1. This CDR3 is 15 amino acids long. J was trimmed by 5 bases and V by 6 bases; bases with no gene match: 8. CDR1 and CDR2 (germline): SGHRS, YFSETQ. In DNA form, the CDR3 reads TGCGCCAGCACCGTAGGGACAGCTAATAATTCACCCCTCCACTTT. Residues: CASTVGTANNSPLHF.

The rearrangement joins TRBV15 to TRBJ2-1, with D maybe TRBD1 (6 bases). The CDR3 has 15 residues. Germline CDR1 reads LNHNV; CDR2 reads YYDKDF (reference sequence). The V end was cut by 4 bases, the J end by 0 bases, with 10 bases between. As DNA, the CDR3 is TGTGCCACCAGCAATGGACAGCGCTCCTACAATGAGCAGTTCTTC. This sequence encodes CATSNGQRSYNEQFF.

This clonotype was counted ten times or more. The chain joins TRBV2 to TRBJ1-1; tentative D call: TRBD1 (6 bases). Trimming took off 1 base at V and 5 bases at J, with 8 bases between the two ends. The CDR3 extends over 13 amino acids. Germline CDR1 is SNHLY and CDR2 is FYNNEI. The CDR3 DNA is TGTGCCAGCAGTGAAGACAGGGTGACTGAAGCTTTCTTT. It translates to CASSEDRVTEAFF.

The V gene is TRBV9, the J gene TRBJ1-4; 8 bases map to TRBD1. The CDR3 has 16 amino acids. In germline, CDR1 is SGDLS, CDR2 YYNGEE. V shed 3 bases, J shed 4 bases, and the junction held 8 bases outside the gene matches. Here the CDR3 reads CASSAGVGQGNEKLFF. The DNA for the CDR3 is TGTGCCAGCAGCGCGGGCGTCGGACAGGGTAATGAAAAACTGTTTTTT.